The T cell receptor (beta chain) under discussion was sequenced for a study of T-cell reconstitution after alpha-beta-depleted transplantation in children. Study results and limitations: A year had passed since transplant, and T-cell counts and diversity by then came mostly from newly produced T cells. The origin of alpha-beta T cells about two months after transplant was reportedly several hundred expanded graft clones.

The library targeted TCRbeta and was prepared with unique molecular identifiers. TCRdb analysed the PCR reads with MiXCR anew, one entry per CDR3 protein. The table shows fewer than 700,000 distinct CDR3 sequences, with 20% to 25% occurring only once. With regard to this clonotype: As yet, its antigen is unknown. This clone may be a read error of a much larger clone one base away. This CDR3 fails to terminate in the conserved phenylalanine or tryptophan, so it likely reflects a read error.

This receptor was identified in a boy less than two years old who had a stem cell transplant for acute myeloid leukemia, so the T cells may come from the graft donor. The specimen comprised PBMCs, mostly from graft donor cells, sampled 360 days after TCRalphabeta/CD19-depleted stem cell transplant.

The CDR3 sequence is CASSLASRAHEQFC. CDR3 DNA sequence: TGTGCCAGCAGCTTAGCGTCCCGGGCGCATGAGCAGTTCTGC. The chain links TRBV7-2 to TRBJ2-1; D call uncertain. CDR1 is SGHTA, CDR2 FQGNSA, per germline. The CDR3 totals 14 residues. Between the trimmed V and J ends, which lost 0 bases and 8 bases, there was a span of 11 bases.